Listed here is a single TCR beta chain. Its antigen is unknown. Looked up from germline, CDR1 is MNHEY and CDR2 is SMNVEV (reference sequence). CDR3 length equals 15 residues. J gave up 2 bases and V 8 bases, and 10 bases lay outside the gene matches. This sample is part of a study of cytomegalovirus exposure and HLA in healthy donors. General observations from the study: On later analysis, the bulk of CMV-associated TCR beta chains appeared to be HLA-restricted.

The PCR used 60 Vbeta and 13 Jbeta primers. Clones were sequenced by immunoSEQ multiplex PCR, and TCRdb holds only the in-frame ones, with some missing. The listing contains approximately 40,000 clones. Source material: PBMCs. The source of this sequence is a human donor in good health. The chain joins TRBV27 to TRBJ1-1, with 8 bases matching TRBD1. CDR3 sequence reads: CASYLGTGVNTEAFF. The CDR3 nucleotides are TGTGCCAGCTATCTTGGGACAGGCGTAAACACTGAAGCTTTCTTT.